Sequencing of this TCR beta chain was carried out in a study of a mutant IDH1 vaccine in newly diagnosed glioma. Across the study: Initiation of the vaccine course occurred 4-6 weeks after radiotherapy alone, or alongside temozolomide cycles.

Time point of the sample: week 47, end of study. It was 300 ug of mutant IDH1 20-mer peptide that made up each vaccine dose, given with topical imiquimod. At weeks 1, 3, 5, 7, 11, 15, 19 and 23, patients received a vaccination, eight in all. Sequencing was performed with immunoSEQ multiplex PCR; in TCRdb, only in-frame clones are kept and a portion is missing. The sample gives over 30,000 clones, 75% to 95% of which show up once; roughly 5% is in the top ten. Trimming left V 10 bases short and J 0 bases short, with 2 bases between. Germline CDR1 reads ENHRY; CDR2 reads SYGVKD. The CDR3 contains 10 residues. A note on this clone: Its target is not known.

The chain uses TRBV10-3 and TRBJ2-3; D is unresolved. The sample consisted of PBMCs, taken from a glioma patient whose treatment included an IDH1 peptide vaccine. The receptor was derived from a woman between 40 and 50 years old with glioma. This CDR3 reads CARSTDTQYF. The CDR3 region has the DNA TGTGCCAGGAGCACAGATACGCAGTATTTT.